This TCR beta chain originates from a study of metastatic and nonmetastatic thyroid tumors. Study-wide results and caveats: As reported, TCR beta diversity in blood and tumor was significantly higher in malignant thyroid tumors than in benign nodules.

This clone was detected a few times. The target antigen is unknown. Among the patients, none had received any treatment before thyroid surgery. V shed 3 bases, J shed 6 bases, and the junction held 10 bases outside the gene matches. Germline CDR1 and CDR2: KGHSH and LQKENI. The CDR3 extends over 17 amino acids. Using MiXCR, TCRdb reanalyzed the PCR reads. The table includes some 21,000 clones, approximately 11% detected once. The genes are TRBV18 and TRBJ2-2, with 10 bases aligning to TRBD2. The source material was blood. The receptor was derived from a female donor with papillary thyroid cancer or a benign thyroid nodule (not recorded which). Some clones in this sample may be carry-over from other donors' samples. DNA of the CDR3: TGTGCCAGCTCACCTTATCTGCTAGCGGGAGAGCCCGGGGAGCTGTTTTTT. Translating gives CASSPYLLAGEPGELFF.